Shown below are 32 T cell receptor beta chains from a single sample sequenced in a study of blood T cell repertoires in COVID-19. Assay: immunoSEQ multiplex PCR; the TCRdb copy retains only in-frame clones and omits some. The sample shows about 210,000 clones, approximately 85% of them seen only once. The sequenced material came from peripheral blood. These receptors all come from a woman aged 70-85 years with COVID-19, enrolled during active disease.

The chain is built from TRBV16 and TRBJ2-2; 8 bases map to TRBD1. The germline V gene has CDR1 KGHSY and CDR2 FQNENV. V dropped 1 base and J dropped 1; count of bases not matched to a gene: 2. The CDR3 is made up of 16 amino acids. The CDR3 loop reads CASSQYGTGNTGELFF. CDR3 nucleotide sequence: TGTGCCAGCAGCCAATATGGGACAGGGAACACCGGGGAGCTGTTTTTT.

The chain carries TRBV7-2 and TRBJ2-7, with 7 bases that match TRBD2. CDR1 is SGHTA, CDR2 FQGNSA, per germline. This CDR3 spans 15 amino acids. V lost 6 bases to trimming and J lost 3 bases; unmatched junction nucleotides: 11. The CDR3 loop is CASRRRGGADYEQYF. For the CDR3, the DNA is TGTGCCAGCAGACGTCGGGGAGGGGCGGACTACGAGCAGTACTTC. Supplemented by reference TRBV7-2 and TRBJ2-7, the full variable domain reads GAGVSQSPSNKVTEKGKDVELRCDPISGHTALYWYRQSLGQGLEFLIYFQGNSAPDKSGLPSDRFSAERTGGSVSTLTIQRTQQEDSAVYLCASRRRGGADYEQYFGPGTRLTVT.

The J gene is TRBJ2-2, the V gene TRBV6-4; 8 positions match TRBD1. Looked up from germline, CDR1 is MRHNA and CDR2 is SNTAGT. This CDR3 is built from 14 residues. V trimming: 3 bases; J trimming: 3 bases; junction bases outside the gene matches: 0. Here the CDR3 reads CASSEQGDTGELFF. CDR3 nucleotide sequence: TGTGCCAGCAGTGAACAGGGGGACACCGGGGAGCTGTTTTTT.

V is TRBV5-1 and J is TRBJ2-3; D remains unclear. The V gene lost 0 bases and the J gene lost 2 bases, with 13 bases spanning the gap. The CDR3 has 16 amino acids. From germline, CDR1 is SGHRS and CDR2 YFSETQ. DNA of the CDR3: TGCGCCAGCAGCTTGGACTTGTCCCGAAACACAGATACGCAGTATTTT. Residues: CASSLDLSRNTDTQYF. Based on the CDR3 plus reference TRBV5-1 and TRBJ2-3, the full variable domain is KAGVTQTPRYLIKTRGQQVTLSCSPISGHRSVSWYQQTPGQGLQFLFEYFSETQRNKGNFPGRFSGRQFSNSRSEMNVSTLELGDSALYLCASSLDLSRNTDTQYFGPGTRLTVL.

The chain is built from TRBV7-2 and TRBJ1-1, with D possibly being TRBD1 (5 bases). Trimming left V 0 bases short and J 7 bases short, with 15 bases between. Germline V gene data show CDR1 as SGHTA and CDR2 as FQGNSA. The CDR3 loop spans 15 amino acids. CDR3 nucleotides: TGTGCCAGCAGCTTAGCAAATAGGGGCTTGGGTGAAGCTTTCTTT. Translating it yields CASSLANRGLGEAFF.

The chain couples TRBV19 to TRBJ1-2, with 7 nucleotides matching TRBD1. The CDR3 is made up of 15 amino acids. From germline, CDR1 is LNHDA and CDR2 SQIVND (reference sequence). J was trimmed by 4 bases and V by 1 base; bases with no gene match: 6. CDR3 in amino acids: CASSIVSQGGYGYTF. The CDR3 DNA sequence: TGTGCCAGTAGTATAGTATCCCAGGGGGGCTATGGCTACACCTTC.

The gene calls are TRBV10-3 and TRBJ2-1, with 7 nucleotides matching TRBD2. The CDR3 spans 13 residues. Per the germline V gene, CDR1 is ENHRY and CDR2 is SYGVKD. V dropped 6 bases and J dropped 4; count of bases not matched to a gene: 3. The CDR3 DNA reads as TGTGCCATCAGCCTAGCGGAGTACAATGAGCAGTTCTTC. Residues: CAISLAEYNEQFF.

The chain uses TRBV5-4 and TRBJ2-1; 11 bases line up with TRBD2. The CDR3 sequence is 16 residues long. Germline V lookup: CDR1 SGHNT, CDR2 YYREEE (reference sequence). V shed 3 bases and J 9 bases; nucleotides not matched to a gene: 11. For the CDR3, the DNA is TGTGCCAGCAGCTCCACCTTAGCGGGGGGGCCAAGTGAGCAGTTCTTC. It encodes CASSSTLAGGPSEQFF.

The V gene is TRBV6-6, the J gene TRBJ2-3; possible D gene TRBD2, 5 bases. The CDR3 is made up of 13 amino acids. V was pared by 6 bases and J by 6 bases, with 13 bases between. The germline gives CDR1 MNHNY, CDR2 SVGAGI (reference sequence). The CDR3 sequence: CASSSYRGDTQYF. As DNA, the CDR3 is TGTGCCAGCAGCTCGTACAGAGGGGATACGCAGTATTTT.

This chain links TRBV2 with TRBJ2-1; TRBD2 agrees at 14 bases. The CDR3 covers 15 residues. The junction had 6 bases not matched to a gene; V was cut back by 8 bases and J by 6 bases. Germline CDR1 and CDR2: SNHLY and FYNNEI. The CDR3 DNA reads as TGTGCCAGCGGGACTAGCGGGAGAGCGGTCAATGAGCAGTTCTTC. Protein sequence: CASGTSGRAVNEQFF.

This clone was recorded a few times. The V gene is TRBV6-5, the J gene TRBJ1-5; 7 nucleotides align to TRBD1. J gave up 9 bases and V 7 bases, and 12 bases lay outside the gene matches. CDR1 and CDR2 from the germline V gene are MNHEY and SVGAGI. The CDR3 totals 14 residues. The CDR3 DNA sequence: TGTGCCAGCACCACAAGAGGGGGCGAGGGGCCCCAGCATTTT. As protein: CASTTRGGEGPQHF.

The chain uses TRBV6-4 and TRBJ1-2; D call uncertain. The CDR3 extends over 13 amino acids. Germline CDR1 MRHNA, CDR2 SNTAGT. V was clipped by 3 bases and J by 8 bases, with 13 bases between them. This CDR3 is CASSEGAATGYTF. The CDR3 region has the DNA TGTGCCAGCAGTGAGGGTGCGGCGACGGGCTACACCTTC.

The chain links TRBV2 to TRBJ2-7; 12 positions match TRBD2. CDR1 SNHLY and CDR2 FYNNEI come from the germline V gene. V trimming: 7 bases; J trimming: 3 bases; junction bases outside the gene matches: 7. This CDR3 spans 15 amino acids. The CDR3 DNA reads TGTGCCAGCAAAGCTTCGACTAGCGGGAGCTACGAGCAGTACTTC. It is translated as CASKASTSGSYEQYF.

The V gene is TRBV6-1, the J gene TRBJ1-2, with 7 bases aligning to TRBD1. This CDR3 region has 14 residues. V gave up 2 bases and J gave up 8 bases; unmatched junction bases: 8. Looked up from germline, CDR1 is MNHNS and CDR2 is SASEGT. The CDR3 DNA is TGTGCCAGCAGTGAACAAGACAGGGTAGGGGGCTACACCTTC. It codes for CASSEQDRVGGYTF.

V gene TRBV9 combines with J gene TRBJ1-1, with D unclear. This CDR3 contains 13 residues. CDR1 and CDR2 from the germline V gene are SGDLS and YYNGEE. V shed 0 bases and J shed 2 bases, with 5 bases lying between them. The CDR3, as DNA: TGTGCCAGCAGCGTAGCGGGTAACACTGAAGCTTTCTTT. This encodes CASSVAGNTEAFF.

This chain uses TRBV11-3 with TRBJ2-5, with 9 bases aligning to TRBD2. This CDR3 contains 14 residues. The V segment lost 2 bases and the J segment 4 bases; nucleotides outside the gene matches: 2. From germline, CDR1 is SGHNT and CDR2 YENEEA. The CDR3 is CASSLSSGGETQYF. The CDR3 nucleotides are TGTGCCAGCAGCTTAAGTAGCGGGGGAGAGACCCAGTACTTC. Together with reference TRBV11-3 and TRBJ2-5, the CDR3 gives the full variable domain: EAGVVQSPRYKIIEKKQPVAFWCNPISGHNTLYWYLQNLGQGPELLIRYENEEAVDDSQLPKDRFSAERLKGVDSTLKIQPAELGDSAVYLCASSLSSGGETQYFGPGTRLLVL.

This chain uses TRBV3-1 (or the pseudogene TRBV3-2) with TRBJ1-4, with 8 bases aligning to TRBD1. V lost 1 base and J lost 11; bases outside the gene matches: 12. The CDR3 extends over 16 amino acids. Germline loops: CDR1 LGHDT, CDR2 YNNKEL (reference sequence). CDR3 region: CASSQAAGTGQGKLFF. CDR3 DNA: TGTGCCAGCAGCCAAGCTGCGGGGACAGGCCAGGGGAAACTGTTTTTT.

This clone was seen ten or more times. The chain has TRBV15 and TRBJ1-5, with TRBD1 as a possible D gene (6 bases). Germline CDR1 reads LNHNV; CDR2 reads YYDKDF (reference sequence). Trimming removed 0 bases from V and 6 bases from J, with 9 bases in between. This CDR3 spans 14 amino acids. In nucleotides, the CDR3 is TGTGCCACCAGCAGAGAGGGGGGGCTTCAGCCCCAGCATTTT. Protein product: CATSREGGLQPQHF.

The DNA for the CDR3 is TGTGCCAGCAGCCTAGGACAGGGGGCGCGGGCCGGGGAGCTGTTTTTT. Its translation is CASSLGQGARAGELFF. The chain couples TRBV5-5 to TRBJ2-2, with 11 positions matching TRBD1. Germline CDR1 reads SGHKS; CDR2 reads YYEKEE (reference sequence). Germline trimming cut 4 bases from V and 6 bases from J; bases unmatched to any gene: 8. CDR3 size: 16 residues.

This clone was found once. The V call is TRBV15, the J call TRBJ2-1; D is possibly TRBD1 (6 bases). CDR3 size: 19 residues. Germline V gene sequence: CDR1 LNHNV, CDR2 YYDKDF (reference sequence). Trimming left V 0 bases short and J 5 bases short, with 23 bases between. The CDR3: CATSREIGTHLPHHNEQFF. The CDR3 DNA reads as TGTGCCACCAGCAGAGAAATCGGGACACATCTACCTCACCACAATGAGCAGTTCTTC.

The chain has TRBV9 and TRBJ1-1; tentative D call: TRBD1 (6 bases). The germline V gene has CDR1 SGDLS and CDR2 YYNGEE. Trimming took off 4 bases at V and 0 bases at J, with 13 bases between the two ends. The CDR3 consists of 15 residues. CDR3 sequence reads: CASSPRTGMNTEAFF. The CDR3 DNA is TGTGCCAGCAGCCCCCGCACAGGGATGAACACTGAAGCTTTCTTT.

The J gene is TRBJ2-3, the V gene TRBV6-2 or TRBV6-3; D not resolved. CDR3 length: 12 amino acids. Germline V gene sequence: CDR1 MNHEY, CDR2 SVGEGT. Trimming shortened V by 2 bases and J by 8 bases, and 8 bases separated the two germline ends. CDR3: CASSYALATQYF. CDR3 nucleotide sequence: TGTGCCAGCAGTTACGCGTTAGCTACGCAGTATTTT.

This rearrangement joins TRBV7-2 to TRBJ2-3, with D perhaps TRBD2 (5 bases). This CDR3 is built from 14 residues. Between the trimmed V and J ends, which lost 2 bases and 2 bases, there was a span of 8 bases. Germline loops: CDR1 SGHTA, CDR2 FQGNSA. The CDR3 here is CASSLNGITDTQYF. The CDR3 coding sequence is TGTGCCAGCAGCTTAAACGGGATCACAGATACGCAGTATTTT. Supplemented by reference TRBV7-2 and TRBJ2-3, the full variable domain reads GAGVSQSPSNKVTEKGKDVELRCDPISGHTALYWYRQSLGQGLEFLIYFQGNSAPDKSGLPSDRFSAERTGGSVSTLTIQRTQQEDSAVYLCASSLNGITDTQYFGPGTRLTVL.

The chain couples TRBV23-1 to TRBJ2-5; 14 bases agree with TRBD2. TRBV23-1 counts as an open reading frame of uncertain function. This CDR3 contains 20 residues. V lost 0 bases, J lost 2 bases, and 11 bases stayed unmatched. The CDR3 nucleotides are TGCGCCAGCAGTCAATCCCCCGGACTAGCGGGGGGACACCTACAAGAGACCCAGTACTTC. It yields the protein CASSQSPGLAGGHLQETQYF.

This clone was counted a few times. The chain carries TRBV5-6 and TRBJ1-2; 7 bases are shared with TRBD1. The CDR3 is 14 residues long. Trimming cost V 3 bases and J 3 bases; bases outside gene matches: 5. The V gene's germline CDR1 is SGHDT and CDR2 YYEEEE. The CDR3 loop reads CASSSQTGHYGYTF. As DNA, the CDR3 is TGTGCCAGCAGCTCTCAGACAGGGCACTATGGCTACACCTTC. Supplemented by reference TRBV5-6 and TRBJ1-2, the full variable domain reads DAGVTQSPTHLIKTRGQQVTLRCSPKSGHDTVSWYQQALGQGPQFIFQYYEEEERQRGNFPDRFSGHQFPNYSSELNVNALLLGDSALYLCASSSQTGHYGYTFGSGTRLTVV.

This chain joins TRBV5-1 and TRBJ2-5, with 7 bases lining up with TRBD1. CDR1 is SGHRS and CDR2 is YFSETQ in the germline V gene. The CDR3 is made up of 14 amino acids. The V gene end was trimmed by 4 bases and the J gene end by 2 bases; junction bases not matched to a gene: 5. CDR3 bases: TGCGCCAGCAGCACGGGACAGCCTCAAGAGACCCAGTACTTC. Its translation is CASSTGQPQETQYF.

The rearrangement links TRBV5-5 to TRBJ2-7; 10 nucleotides match TRBD1. Trimming took 4 bases from V and 1 from J; bases not matched to a gene: 14. Per the germline V gene, CDR1 is SGHKS and CDR2 is YYEKEE (reference sequence). The CDR3 loop spans 18 amino acids. The CDR3 protein is CASSTLVSGQGSSYEQYF. The DNA for the CDR3 is TGTGCCAGCAGCACCTTGGTGTCGGGACAGGGGTCTTCCTACGAGCAGTACTTC. Together with reference TRBV5-5 and TRBJ2-7, the CDR3 gives the full variable domain: DAGVTQSPTHLIKTRGQQVTLRCSPISGHKSVSWYQQVLGQGPQFIFQYYEKEERGRGNFPDRFSARQFPNYSSELNVNALLLGDSALYLCASSTLVSGQGSSYEQYFGPGTRLTVT.

The V call is TRBV6-1, the J call TRBJ1-6; possible D gene TRBD1, 6 bases. V was trimmed by 1 base and J by 11 bases, leaving 15 bases between them. CDR1 is MNHNS, CDR2 SASEGT, per germline. The CDR3 totals 15 residues. The CDR3 protein is CASSEVPRGRTPLHF. The CDR3 nucleotides are TGTGCCAGCAGTGAAGTCCCCAGGGGCAGGACACCCCTCCACTTT.

The chain combines TRBV10-1 with TRBJ2-3, with D maybe TRBD2 (6 bases). The CDR3 runs 14 residues. V gave up 8 bases and J gave up 2 bases, with 14 bases separating them. Germline CDR1 reads WNHNN; CDR2 reads SYGVQD (reference sequence). This CDR3 is CASPSSRDTDTQYF. CDR3 coding DNA: TGCGCCAGCCCCTCCTCGCGGGACACAGATACGCAGTATTTT.

The chain has TRBV13 and TRBJ2-7; possibly TRBD2 for D (7 bases). Trimming shortened V by 5 bases and J by 4 bases, and 12 bases separated the two germline ends. The CDR3 is made up of 13 amino acids. Per germline, CDR1 PRHDT and CDR2 FYEKMQ (reference sequence). The CDR3 bases are TGTGCCAGCAGCCGACGGGGGGCTTACGAGCAGTACTTC. Translation: CASSRRGAYEQYF.

This chain's CDR3 is CASSDRDRANYGYTF. DNA for the CDR3: TGCGCCAGCAGCGACCGGGACAGGGCTAACTATGGCTACACCTTC. V gene TRBV5-1 combines with J gene TRBJ1-2, with 9 bases lining up with TRBD1. The V gene end was trimmed by 4 bases and the J gene end by 0 bases; junction bases not matched to a gene: 4. The V gene's germline CDR1 is SGHRS and CDR2 YFSETQ. This CDR3 contains 15 residues.

This clone was detected a few times. V is TRBV7-3 and J is TRBJ2-1; perhaps TRBD1 as D (5 bases). This CDR3 contains 14 residues. Germline CDR1 and CDR2: SGHTA and FQGTGA. Trimming stripped 5 bases from V and 5 bases from J, with 13 bases between. DNA of the CDR3: TGTGCCAGCAGCCTAGTGGGGCACGACAATGAGCAGTTCTTC. Amino acid sequence: CASSLVGHDNEQFF.